This passage covers 24 T cell receptor beta chains from one sample sequenced in a study of molecular identifiers for immune sequencing clone quantification. MiXCR, applied by TCRdb to the PCR reads, yields one record per CDR3 protein. The repertoire has some 320,000 distinct CDR3 sequences, about a fifth of them found once; the top ten carry 0.81%. The sample was naive CD8+ T cells from blood, with Jurkat cell RNA spiked in. Subset: FACS-sorted CD8+CD4-CCR7+CD45RA+ naive T cells. The receptors originated from a human donor in good health. Some libraries in this study had Jurkat cell RNA spiked in.

This clonotype was observed many times. The rearrangement links TRBV19 to TRBJ2-7; D might be TRBD1 (6 bases). Germline CDR1 and CDR2: LNHDA and SQIVND (reference sequence). The V end was cut by 5 bases, the J end by 1 base, with 12 bases between. The CDR3 is 14 amino acids. The CDR3 region is CASSYRDTSYEQYF. CDR3 DNA sequence: TGTGCCAGTAGTTACCGGGACACTTCCTACGAGCAGTACTTC.

The chain combines TRBV6-6 with TRBJ1-5, with no clear D. V was pared by 6 bases and J by 2 bases, with 11 bases between. Germline V gives CDR1 MNHNY, CDR2 SVGAGI (reference sequence). The CDR3 runs 14 residues. CDR3 protein: CASSPLERNQPQHF. As DNA, the CDR3 is TGTGCCAGCAGCCCCCTGGAACGCAATCAGCCCCAGCATTTT.

This clonotype was picked up many times. V gene TRBV28 combines with J gene TRBJ2-5; either TRBD1 or TRBD2 may supply D (5 bases each). The V gene's germline CDR1 is MDHEN and CDR2 SYDVKM. The CDR3 contains 14 residues. The V and J ends lost 8 bases and 4 bases respectively, with 17 bases between them. The CDR3 nucleotides read TGTGCCAGCTACCGCGGACTTGGGGGAGAGACCCAGTACTTC. Protein product: CASYRGLGGETQYF. The variable domain in full, completed from reference TRBV28 and TRBJ2-5, reads DVKVTQSSRYLVKRTGEKVFLECVQDMDHENMFWYRQDPGLGLRLIYFSYDVKMKEKGDIPEGYSVSREKKERFSLILESASTNQTSMYLCASYRGLGGETQYFGPGTRLLVL.

This clonotype was seen repeatedly, ten times or more. V gene TRBV5-8 combines with J gene TRBJ2-6; no definite D call. Trimming shortened V by 7 bases and J by 0 bases, and 14 bases separated the two germline ends. Germline assignment: CDR1 SGHTS and CDR2 YDEGEE. The CDR3 length is 16 residues. The CDR3 nucleotides read TGTGCCAGCTCGATTACTTCCCCCTCTGGGGCCAACGTCCTGACTTTC. Translated: CASSITSPSGANVLTF.

Ten or more counts support this clonotype. CDR3 sequence reads: CASSLAWGPEDIQYF. The CDR3 DNA follows: TGTGCCAGCAGCTTAGCATGGGGCCCTGAGGACATTCAGTACTTC. The chain combines TRBV7-9 with TRBJ2-4; TRBD1 is a possible D gene (5 bases). This CDR3 is built from 15 residues. V was trimmed by 0 bases and J by 8 bases, leaving 14 bases between them. The V gene's germline CDR1 is SEHNR and CDR2 FQNEAQ (reference sequence).

In its sample, this clonotype was seen a few times. This chain uses TRBV4-3 with TRBJ1-6; D may be TRBD1 (5 bases). The CDR3 spans 18 residues. Per germline, CDR1 LGHNA and CDR2 YSLEER. Trimming stripped 0 bases from V and 0 bases from J, with 12 bases between. The CDR3 nucleotides are TGCGCCAGCAGCCAAGACTATGCAGGGAGCTCCTATAATTCACCCCTCCACTTT. Translating gives CASSQDYAGSSYNSPLHF.

Only a few counts were recorded for this clonotype. V and J are TRBV7-9 and TRBJ2-2; no clear D. Germline V gene lookup returns CDR1 SEHNR and CDR2 FQNEAQ (reference sequence). V shed 4 bases and J shed 2 bases, with 17 bases lying between them. This CDR3 spans 17 amino acids. This CDR3 is CASSSGYVGQNTGELFF. Written as DNA, the CDR3 is TGTGCCAGCAGCTCCGGTTATGTCGGCCAAAACACCGGGGAGCTGTTTTTT.

This clonotype showed up many times. The chain recombines TRBV30 with TRBJ2-7, with D possibly matching TRBD2 (5 bases). Trimming removed 0 bases from V and 3 bases from J, with 6 bases in between. CDR1 is GTSNPN and CDR2 is SVGIG in the germline V gene (reference sequence). The CDR3 spans 12 residues. CDR3 sequence: CAWSVRDYEQYF. Here the CDR3 DNA reads TGTGCCTGGAGTGTCCGGGACTACGAGCAGTACTTC.

This clonotype was counted a few times. The chain uses TRBV4-1 and TRBJ2-1; the D gene is possibly TRBD1 (5 bases). The CDR3 has 18 residues. Germline CDR1 and CDR2: MGHRA and YSYEKL. V dropped 1 base and J dropped 0 bases, with 16 bases sitting between them. The CDR3 reads CASSQGSMTDFSYNEQFF. In DNA, the CDR3 is TGCGCCAGCAGCCAAGGTTCCATGACAGATTTCTCCTACAATGAGCAGTTCTTC.

This clonotype was recorded a few times. The rearrangement joins TRBV12-3 or TRBV12-4 to TRBJ1-2; TRBD1 matches at 9 bases. The trim removed 5 bases at V and 5 bases at J, leaving 6 bases unmatched. The CDR3 loop spans 14 amino acids. The CDR3 is CASSRQGTGYGYTF. The CDR3 DNA sequence: TGTGCCAGCAGTCGGCAAGGGACAGGGTATGGCTACACCTTC.

There are many counts of this clonotype. The rearrangement joins TRBV2 to TRBJ2-2; 13 bases are a match to TRBD2. V dropped 6 bases and J dropped 5; count of bases not matched to a gene: 6. The CDR3 has 16 amino acids. CDR1 SNHLY and CDR2 FYNNEI come from the germline V gene. As DNA, the CDR3 is TGTGCCAGCAGCCTGGGACTAGCGGGACGGACCGGGGAGCTGTTTTTT. Protein sequence: CASSLGLAGRTGELFF.

This clonotype was detected ten times or more. This sequence joins TRBV6-5 and TRBJ2-5; 7 bases are shared with TRBD2. This CDR3 is 14 amino acids long. The trim removed 2 bases at V and 5 bases at J, leaving 5 bases unmatched. The germline CDR1 and CDR2 sequences are MNHEY and SVGAGI. CDR3 in DNA: TGTGCCAGCAGTTACGGGGGGACTAAGGAGACCCAGTACTTC. Translating it yields CASSYGGTKETQYF.

Turning to this clonotype: This may be a read error: a much more frequent sequence differs by one nucleotide. The V gene is TRBV6-2 or TRBV6-3, the J gene TRBJ2-5; the D gene could be TRBD1 or TRBD2 (5 bases each). The CDR3 runs 16 residues. The V gene lost 0 bases and the J gene lost 1 base, with 12 bases spanning the gap. CDR1 and CDR2 from the germline V gene are MNHEY and SVGEGT. The CDR3 DNA follows: TGTGCCAGCAGTTACTCCCTGGGGGAACGCCAAGAGACCCAGTACTTC. Encoded protein: CASSYSLGERQETQYF.

Note on this clonotype: Given a much more abundant clone one base away, this may be a read error. The chain carries TRBV20-1 and TRBJ2-7, with D possibly being TRBD1 (6 bases). The V end lost 5 bases, the J end lost 6 bases, and 17 bases lay between the germline ends. Germline CDR1 is DFQATT and CDR2 is SNEGSKA (reference sequence). The CDR3 loop spans 13 amino acids. The CDR3 is CSALWIADSEQYF. For the CDR3, the DNA is TGCAGTGCTTTGTGGATTGCGGACAGCGAGCAGTACTTC.

For this clonotype: A much larger clonotype is one base distant, so this may be a read error. The J gene is TRBJ1-3, the V gene TRBV7-2; 7 bases align to TRBD1. This CDR3 comprises 15 residues. Germline-derived CDR1 and CDR2 are SGHTA and FQGNSA. The CDR3 region is CASNLGDSSGNTIYF. CDR3 nucleotides: TGTGCCAGCAACTTAGGGGACAGCTCTGGAAACACCATATATTTT.

This clonotype was picked up many times. At one end the junction does not follow the germline gene, possibly because of a read error. This chain joins TRBV7-9 and TRBJ2-3; D gene unclear. Germline V gene lookup returns CDR1 SEHNR and CDR2 FQNEAQ (reference sequence). The CDR3 spans 12 residues. As DNA, the CDR3 is TGCGCCAGCAGCTTGGTGGCAGATACGCAGTATTTT. Translating gives CASSLVADTQYF.

This clonotype was found many times. The CDR3 DNA reads TGTGCCAGCAGCTCCAGGGGCATACAGACCCAGTACTTC. This translates into CASSSRGIQTQYF. The gene calls are TRBV5-6 and TRBJ2-5; TRBD1 might be the D (6 bases). Between the trimmed V and J ends, which lost 3 bases and 6 bases, there was a span of 12 bases. Looked up from germline, CDR1 is SGHDT and CDR2 is YYEEEE. The CDR3 is 13 amino acids.

As for this clonotype: This clone may be a read error of a much larger clone one base away. The chain joins TRBV7-2 to TRBJ2-5, with D unclear. The CDR3 has 15 residues. Germline loops: CDR1 SGHTA, CDR2 FQGNSA. The CDR3 sequence is CAGSLVQSPGETQYF. CDR3 sequence (DNA): TGTGCCGGCAGCTTAGTACAAAGCCCCGGAGAGACCCAGTACTTC.

With respect to this clonotype: A much bigger clone sits one base away, suggesting this may be a read error. The rearrangement joins TRBV5-1 to TRBJ2-7, with D perhaps assigned TRBD1 or TRBD2 (5 bases each). CDR1 and CDR2 from the germline V gene are SGHRS and YFSETQ. Trimming removed 4 bases from V and 2 bases from J, with 19 bases in between. The length of the CDR3 is 16 residues. CDR3 amino acids: CASSALDGAYTYEQYF. The DNA of the CDR3 is TGCGCCAGCAGCGCCCTGGACGGGGCCTACACCTACGAGCAGTACTTC.

Concerning this clonotype itself: The conserved phenylalanine or tryptophan normally closing the CDR3 is absent here, so this likely arose from a read error. This sequence joins TRBV12-3 or TRBV12-4 and TRBJ2-7; 8 bases match TRBD2. The CDR3 loop spans 14 amino acids. The junction had 2 bases not matched to a gene; V was cut back by 4 bases and J by 0 bases. The CDR3 nucleotides read TGTGCCAGCAGTTCCCGGGGGGGCTCCTACGAGCAGTACCTC. The encoded protein is CASSSRGGSYEQYL.

This clonotype was picked up many times. The J gene is TRBJ2-5, the V gene TRBV5-1; 8 nucleotides match TRBD2. V dropped 4 bases and J dropped 5; count of bases not matched to a gene: 19. Germline assignment: CDR1 SGHRS and CDR2 YFSETQ. CDR3 length: 18 amino acids. Here the CDR3 DNA reads TGCGCCAGCAGCCTCACGCGGGAGGACATCCACGAGGGGGAGACCCAGTACTTC. Amino acid sequence: CASSLTREDIHEGETQYF.

This clonotype was picked up many times. The chain is built from TRBV9 and TRBJ2-6; TRBD1 agrees at 7 bases. V lost 3 bases, J lost 0 bases, and 12 bases stayed unmatched. The CDR3 is 19 amino acids. Looked up from germline, CDR1 is SGDLS and CDR2 is YYNGEE. The DNA of the CDR3 is TGTGCCAGCAGCGCCCGCCGGGACAGCGTCCACTCTGGGGCCAACGTCCTGACTTTC. Amino acids: CASSARRDSVHSGANVLTF.

About this clonotype: A much larger clone differs from this one at a single base, so this may be a read error. The genes are TRBV5-6 and TRBJ2-7; D unclear. V shed 0 bases and J shed 9 bases, with 13 bases lying between them. CDR3 length: 13 amino acids. The germline gives CDR1 SGHDT, CDR2 YYEEEE. The CDR3 region is CASSLGGFNGQYF. In nucleotides, the CDR3 is TGTGCCAGCAGCTTGGGAGGTTTCAACGGGCAGTACTTC.

Of note for this clonotype: A read error is possible here, since a much larger clone lies one base away. The chain carries TRBV19 and TRBJ1-6, with 7 bases aligning to TRBD1. V lost 7 bases, J lost 11 bases, and 11 bases stayed unmatched. From germline, CDR1 is LNHDA and CDR2 SQIVND (reference sequence). The CDR3 loop spans 14 amino acids. CDR3 DNA sequence: TGTGCCAGTACCCATGCCAGGGGGAATCCACCCCTCCACTTT. Protein sequence: CASTHARGNPPLHF.